One sample yielded the 31 T cell receptor beta chains listed below, sequenced in a study of beta chain features in type 1 diabetes. Notes on the study in general: In all four CD4+ subsets, TCRB CDR3 length was significantly, moderately reduced in type 1 diabetes.

These TCRs' antigens remain unknown. Expressed TCRB transcripts got sequenced, as all isolated RNA was reverse transcribed. Here immunoSEQ multiplex PCR was the method, and the copy in TCRdb shows in-frame clones only, minus some. This table holds some 640,000 clones, more than 13% found once. What was sequenced was naive CD4+ T cells from blood. The receptor set was obtained from a man aged 18 to 30 with type 1 diabetes.

The rearrangement joins TRBV2 to TRBJ2-1; D is ambiguous. Trimming took off 5 bases at V and 10 bases at J, with 12 bases between the two ends. Germline CDR1 and CDR2: SNHLY and FYNNEI. The CDR3 consists of 12 residues. CDR3: CASSLIAGEQFF. CDR3 nucleotides: TGTGCCAGCAGTCTTATAGCCGGGGAGCAGTTCTTC.

This clone was seen a handful of times. The chain joins TRBV30 to TRBJ1-4, with no clear D. Trimming pared 2 bases from V and 5 bases from J, leaving 12 bases between. Germline V lookup: CDR1 GTSNPN, CDR2 SVGIG (reference sequence). CDR3 length equals 14 residues. As DNA, the CDR3 is TGTGCCTGGAGTCGCGGGTATGGGAATGAAAAACTGTTTTTT. Its translation is CAWSRGYGNEKLFF.

The chain links TRBV30 to TRBJ1-1, with a weak D call TRBD1 (5 bases). CDR1 GTSNPN and CDR2 SVGIG come from the germline V gene (reference sequence). The CDR3 is made up of 14 amino acids. V dropped 3 bases and J dropped 6 bases, with 17 bases sitting between them. CDR3 in amino acids: CAWRNPGSRAEAFF. CDR3 DNA sequence: TGTGCCTGGAGAAATCCAGGGTCCCGTGCTGAAGCTTTCTTT.

Points on this clone: Other nucleotide sequences in the sample specify the same CDR3. The chain links TRBV30 to TRBJ2-7; D is unresolved. Trimming left V 1 base short and J 2 bases short, with 6 bases between. There are 12 residues in the CDR3. Germline V gene lookup returns CDR1 GTSNPN and CDR2 SVGIG (reference sequence). DNA for the CDR3: TGTGCCTGGAGTGGTTCGCCCTACGAGCAGTACTTC. Residues: CAWSGSPYEQYF.

In its sample, this clone was seen a few times. This chain links TRBV28 with TRBJ2-1; no reliable D call. Trimming left V 2 bases short and J 6 bases short, with 14 bases between. The CDR3 length is 15 residues. The germline V gene encodes CDR1 MDHEN and CDR2 SYDVKM. The CDR3 region has the DNA TGTGCCAGCAGTTTACTGTCTGGAGACCTCAATGAGCAGTTCTTC. Translated: CASSLLSGDLNEQFF.

This clone showed up just a few times. The CDR3 here is CASSLVSGGNQPQHF. The CDR3 nucleotides read TGCGCCAGCAGCTTGGTGTCAGGGGGGAATCAGCCCCAGCATTTT. The chain uses TRBV5-1 and TRBJ1-5, with TRBD1 identical over 7 bases. Germline V gene lookup returns CDR1 SGHRS and CDR2 YFSETQ. The CDR3 has 15 residues. Trimming took 0 bases from V and 4 from J; bases not matched to a gene: 4.

The chain couples TRBV18 to TRBJ2-5; TRBD1 matches at 9 bases. The CDR3 is 17 residues long. Trimming removed 6 bases from V and 1 base from J; junction bases left unmatched: 12. Germline CDR1 KGHSH, CDR2 LQKENI. The DNA for the CDR3 is TGTGCCAGCTCTACGCTCCCCGGGACAGGGATCCAAGAGACCCAGTACTTC. Translation gives CASSTLPGTGIQETQYF. The full variable domain, with the rest looked up from reference TRBV18 and TRBJ2-5, is NAGVMQNPRHLVRRRGQEARLRCSPMKGHSHVYWYRQLPEEGLKFMVYLQKENIIDESGMPKERFSAEFPKEGPSILRIQQVVRGDSAAYFCASSTLPGTGIQETQYFGPGTRLLVL.

The chain couples TRBV7-2 to TRBJ2-5; TRBD2 matches at 8 bases. The CDR3 runs 16 residues. Per germline, CDR1 SGHTA and CDR2 FQGNSA. V dropped 5 bases and J dropped 2; count of bases not matched to a gene: 10. The CDR3 DNA sequence: TGTGCCAGCAGCCCAAGGTCGACTAGCGCGCAAGAGACCCAGTACTTC. Protein product: CASSPRSTSAQETQYF.

This clone was observed a handful of times. V usage is TRBV30 and J usage is TRBJ2-5; 9 nucleotides line up with TRBD1. The CDR3 has 13 residues. Germline assignment: CDR1 GTSNPN and CDR2 SVGIG (reference sequence). Trimming at V came to 6 bases and at J to 4 bases, leaving 6 bases not matched to a gene. This CDR3 reads CACADRGGETQYF. In nucleotides, the CDR3 is TGTGCCTGTGCGGACAGGGGAGGAGAGACCCAGTACTTC. Complete variable domain (other parts from reference TRBV30 and TRBJ2-5): SQTIHQWPATLVQPVGSPLSLECTVEGTSNPNLYWYRQAAGRGLQLLFYSVGIGQISSEVPQNLSASRPQDRQFILSSKKLLLSDSGFYLCACADRGGETQYFGPGTRLLVL.

This chain joins TRBV6-6 and TRBJ1-2, with 8 nucleotides matching TRBD1. After removal of 5 bases from V and 2 bases from J, the junction contained 10 bases not matched to a gene. Germline V CDR1 and CDR2: MNHNY, SVGAGI (reference sequence). The CDR3 covers 16 residues. The CDR3 spells CASSARQGSTNYGYTF. The CDR3 region has the DNA TGTGCCAGCAGTGCTCGACAGGGGTCAACGAACTATGGCTACACCTTC.

This clone has just a few counts. V is TRBV28 and J is TRBJ1-2; 7 bases are shared with TRBD1. V gave up 3 bases and J gave up 6 bases; unmatched junction bases: 4. This CDR3 has 13 amino acids. Germline CDR1 and CDR2: MDHEN and SYDVKM. The DNA for the CDR3 is TGTGCCAGCAGTTTGACAGGGTTGGATGGCTACACCTTC. This sequence encodes CASSLTGLDGYTF.

The rearrangement links TRBV30 to TRBJ1-6; tentatively, D is TRBD1 (5 bases). CDR3 length equals 14 residues. V was clipped by 4 bases and J by 12 bases, with 19 bases between them. Germline CDR1 is GTSNPN and CDR2 is SVGIG (reference sequence). The CDR3 protein is CAWTGGQGTGPLHF. As DNA, the CDR3 is TGTGCCTGGACCGGCGGGCAGGGAACCGGACCCCTCCACTTT.

This clone was counted a few times. V usage is TRBV29-1 and J usage is TRBJ1-1; D is uncertain. Trimming left V 3 bases short and J 1 base short, with 9 bases between. Germline CDR1 SQVTM, CDR2 ANQGSEA. This CDR3 region has 13 residues. DNA of the CDR3: TGCAGCGTTGAGTGGGCTGGGAACACTGAAGCTTTCTTT. It encodes CSVEWAGNTEAFF. Variable domain in full (rest from reference TRBV29-1 and TRBJ1-1): SAVISQKPSRDICQRGTSLTIQCQVDSQVTMMFWYRQQPGQSLTLIATANQGSEATYESGFVIDKFPISRPNLTFSTLTVSNMSPEDSSIYLCSVEWAGNTEAFFGQGTRLTVV.

In its sample, this clone was seen a few times. The V gene is TRBV14, the J gene TRBJ1-2; D not certain. V lost 8 bases, J lost 4 bases, and 11 bases lay in between. Looked up from germline, CDR1 is SGHDN and CDR2 is FVKESK. This CDR3 region has 12 residues. This CDR3 reads CASSDAGYGYTF. For the CDR3, the DNA is TGTGCCAGCTCCGACGCGGGCTATGGCTACACCTTC.

The rearrangement uses TRBV30 and TRBJ2-1; 7 bases are a match to TRBD2. The CDR3 loop spans 15 amino acids. Germline CDR1 and CDR2: GTSNPN and SVGIG (reference sequence). V was clipped by 4 bases and J by 5 bases; unmatched bases: 11. CDR3: CAWKIFGTMDNEQFF. The CDR3 nucleotides read TGTGCCTGGAAAATCTTCGGGACTATGGACAATGAGCAGTTCTTC. The full variable domain, rest sourced from reference TRBV30 and TRBJ2-1, is SQTIHQWPATLVQPVGSPLSLECTVEGTSNPNLYWYRQAAGRGLQLLFYSVGIGQISSEVPQNLSASRPQDRQFILSSKKLLLSDSGFYLCAWKIFGTMDNEQFFGPGTRLTVL.

The CDR3, as DNA: TGTGCCAGCAGCGGGACAGGGCACTTCTCTGGGGCCAACGTCCTGACTTTC. Translating gives CASSGTGHFSGANVLTF. V gene TRBV9 combines with J gene TRBJ2-6; 8 bases are shared with TRBD1. This CDR3 is 17 amino acids long. The ends lost 3 bases at V and 0 bases at J; junction bases unmatched: 5. Per germline, CDR1 SGDLS and CDR2 YYNGEE.

This clone was observed a handful of times. J is TRBJ1-3 and V is TRBV30; D ambiguous. Germline lookup yields CDR1 GTSNPN and CDR2 SVGIG (reference sequence). Trimming left V 0 bases short and J 0 bases short, with 12 bases between. The CDR3 is 16 amino acids. DNA of the CDR3: TGTGCCTGGAGTGTATCCGGGAGTAACTCTGGAAACACCATATATTTT. Its translation is CAWSVSGSNSGNTIYF.

The gene calls are TRBV19 and TRBJ2-2; D unresolved. The CDR3 is made up of 14 amino acids. Germline V gene lookup returns CDR1 LNHDA and CDR2 SQIVND (reference sequence). V dropped 3 bases and J dropped 5 bases, with 10 bases sitting between them. The CDR3 spells CASSIGRLTGELFF. The CDR3 DNA sequence: TGTGCCAGTAGTATCGGCAGGCTGACCGGGGAGCTGTTTTTT. Supplemented by reference TRBV19 and TRBJ2-2, the full variable domain reads DGGITQSPKYLFRKEGQNVTLSCEQNLNHDAMYWYRQDPGQGLRLIYYSQIVNDFQKGDIAEGYSVSREKKESFPLTVTSAQKNPTAFYLCASSIGRLTGELFFGEGSRLTVL.

Only a few counts were recorded for this clone. The chain combines TRBV11-2 with TRBJ2-3; 9 nucleotides align to TRBD2. There are 17 residues in the CDR3. Germline CDR1 and CDR2: SGHAT and FQNNGV. Trimming took 1 base from V and 0 from J; bases not matched to a gene: 5. CDR3 sequence: CASSLGLAGFSTDTQYF. In DNA, the CDR3 is TGTGCCAGCAGCTTAGGGCTAGCGGGATTTAGCACAGATACGCAGTATTTT.

This rearrangement joins TRBV10-3 to TRBJ1-1; possible D gene TRBD1, 5 bases. This CDR3 has 13 amino acids. CDR1 and CDR2 from the germline V gene are ENHRY and SYGVKD. V shed 3 bases and J shed 3 bases, with 8 bases lying between them. This chain's CDR3 is CAISDRGDTEAFF. For the CDR3, the DNA is TGTGCCATCAGTGACCGGGGGGACACTGAAGCTTTCTTT.

The chain couples TRBV7-9 to TRBJ1-4; D not certain. The CDR3 runs 14 residues. V lost 4 bases and J lost 0, with 6 bases in between. The germline gives CDR1 SEHNR, CDR2 FQNEAQ (reference sequence). CDR3 in DNA: TGTGCCAGCAGCTCAAGGGCAACTAATGAAAAACTGTTTTTT. Translation: CASSSRATNEKLFF. The full variable domain, in which reference TRBV7-9 and TRBJ1-4 provide the parts outside the CDR3, is DTGVSQNPRHKITKRGQNVTFRCDPISEHNRLYWYRQTLGQGPEFLTYFQNEAQLEKSRLLSDRFSAERPKGSFSTLEIQRTEQGDSAMYLCASSSRATNEKLFFGSGTQLSVL.

The chain joins TRBV2 to TRBJ2-5; no reliable D call. V lost 7 bases and J lost 0, with 9 bases in between. The CDR3 extends over 13 amino acids. Looked up from germline, CDR1 is SNHLY and CDR2 is FYNNEI. In DNA form, the CDR3 reads TGTGCCAGCATCGCCAAGGACCAAGAGACCCAGTACTTC. It encodes CASIAKDQETQYF.

The chain uses TRBV30 and TRBJ1-5; possibly TRBD1 for D (6 bases). Trimming took off 3 bases at V and 5 bases at J, with 17 bases between the two ends. Germline CDR1 and CDR2: GTSNPN and SVGIG (reference sequence). The CDR3 extends over 15 amino acids. DNA for the CDR3: TGTGCCTGGAGAGTAAGGGGGGAAGGTTATCAGCCCCAGCATTTT. This encodes CAWRVRGEGYQPQHF. The full variable domain, with the rest looked up from reference TRBV30 and TRBJ1-5, is SQTIHQWPATLVQPVGSPLSLECTVEGTSNPNLYWYRQAAGRGLQLLFYSVGIGQISSEVPQNLSASRPQDRQFILSSKKLLLSDSGFYLCAWRVRGEGYQPQHFGDGTRLSIL.

The rearrangement joins TRBV2 to TRBJ2-7; D not resolved. Germline V gene data show CDR1 as SNHLY and CDR2 as FYNNEI. V shed 0 bases and J shed 9 bases, with 15 bases lying between them. There are 14 residues in the CDR3. The CDR3 here is CASSEAEHFVGQYF. CDR3 nucleotide sequence: TGTGCCAGCAGTGAAGCGGAACACTTCGTCGGGCAGTACTTC.

This clone was picked up a small number of times. Different DNA sequences within this sample yield the same CDR3. The V gene is TRBV9, the J gene TRBJ2-1; 10 nucleotides agree with TRBD2. Per germline, CDR1 SGDLS and CDR2 YYNGEE. The trim removed 0 bases at V and 4 bases at J, leaving 1 base unmatched. CDR3 length: 15 residues. CDR3 in DNA: TGTGCCAGCAGCGTAGCTAGCGGGGGTTACAATGAGCAGTTCTTC. It specifies CASSVASGGYNEQFF.

This clone was observed a few times. V usage is TRBV5-1 and J usage is TRBJ2-1; TRBD1 matches 12 bases. CDR1 and CDR2 from the germline V gene are SGHRS and YFSETQ. With V trimmed by 4 bases and J by 2 bases, 4 bases remained unmatched. The CDR3 has 16 amino acids. The CDR3 region has the DNA TGCGCCAGCAGCCCGAGGGACAGGGGGCCCTACAATGAGCAGTTCTTC. It encodes CASSPRDRGPYNEQFF. Full variable domain (remainder filled in from reference TRBV5-1 and TRBJ2-1): KAGVTQTPRYLIKTRGQQVTLSCSPISGHRSVSWYQQTPGQGLQFLFEYFSETQRNKGNFPGRFSGRQFSNSRSEMNVSTLELGDSALYLCASSPRDRGPYNEQFFGPGTRLTVL.

This rearrangement joins TRBV6-6 to TRBJ2-3; no clear D. Germline loops: CDR1 MNHNY, CDR2 SVGAGI (reference sequence). Trimming took off 6 bases at V and 4 bases at J, with 11 bases between the two ends. The CDR3 consists of 13 residues. The CDR3 nucleotides are TGTGCCAGCAGCCGGATCCGGTCAGATACGCAGTATTTT. Protein sequence: CASSRIRSDTQYF.

The rearrangement joins TRBV6-6 to TRBJ1-2; the D is unclear. This CDR3 has 10 residues. V gave up 3 bases and J gave up 7 bases, with 3 bases separating them. Germline CDR1 reads MNHNY; CDR2 reads SVGAGI (reference sequence). The CDR3 sequence is CASSYGGYTF. In DNA, the CDR3 is TGTGCCAGCAGTTATGGTGGCTACACCTTC.

This sequence joins TRBV14 and TRBJ1-2; possible D gene TRBD1, 5 bases. V gave up 4 bases and J gave up 5 bases, with 17 bases separating them. Per germline, CDR1 SGHDN and CDR2 FVKESK. The CDR3 spans 15 residues. The CDR3 is CASSRGVFPIYGYTF. CDR3 coding DNA: TGTGCCAGCAGCCGGGGGGTCTTCCCAATTTATGGCTACACCTTC.

V and J are TRBV29-1 and TRBJ1-2, with D unresolved. Trimming left V 4 bases short and J 6 bases short, with 9 bases between. From germline, CDR1 is SQVTM and CDR2 ANQGSEA. The CDR3 covers 11 residues. The CDR3 DNA follows: TGCAGCGTTGGCCGGGGTGATGGCTACACCTTC. Amino acid sequence: CSVGRGDGYTF.

This clone was recorded a few times. The V call is TRBV5-1, the J call TRBJ2-7; D gene uncertain. CDR1 and CDR2 (germline): SGHRS, YFSETQ. The CDR3 is made up of 13 amino acids. V was shortened by 5 bases and J by 0 bases, with 9 bases between the two germline ends. The CDR3 protein is CASSGRSSYEQYF. CDR3 DNA: TGCGCCAGCAGTGGCAGGTCCTCCTACGAGCAGTACTTC.